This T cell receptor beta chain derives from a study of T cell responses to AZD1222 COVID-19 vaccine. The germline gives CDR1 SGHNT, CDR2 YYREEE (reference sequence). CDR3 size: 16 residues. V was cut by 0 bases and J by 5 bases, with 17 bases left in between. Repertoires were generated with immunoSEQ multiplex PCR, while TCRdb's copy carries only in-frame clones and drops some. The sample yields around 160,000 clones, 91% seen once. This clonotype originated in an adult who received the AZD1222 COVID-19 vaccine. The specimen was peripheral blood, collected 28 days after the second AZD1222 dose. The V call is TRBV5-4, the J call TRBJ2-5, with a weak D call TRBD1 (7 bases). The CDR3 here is CASSLARRQGGETQYF. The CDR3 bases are TGTGCCAGCAGCTTGGCCAGACGGCAGGGGGGCGAGACCCAGTACTTC.